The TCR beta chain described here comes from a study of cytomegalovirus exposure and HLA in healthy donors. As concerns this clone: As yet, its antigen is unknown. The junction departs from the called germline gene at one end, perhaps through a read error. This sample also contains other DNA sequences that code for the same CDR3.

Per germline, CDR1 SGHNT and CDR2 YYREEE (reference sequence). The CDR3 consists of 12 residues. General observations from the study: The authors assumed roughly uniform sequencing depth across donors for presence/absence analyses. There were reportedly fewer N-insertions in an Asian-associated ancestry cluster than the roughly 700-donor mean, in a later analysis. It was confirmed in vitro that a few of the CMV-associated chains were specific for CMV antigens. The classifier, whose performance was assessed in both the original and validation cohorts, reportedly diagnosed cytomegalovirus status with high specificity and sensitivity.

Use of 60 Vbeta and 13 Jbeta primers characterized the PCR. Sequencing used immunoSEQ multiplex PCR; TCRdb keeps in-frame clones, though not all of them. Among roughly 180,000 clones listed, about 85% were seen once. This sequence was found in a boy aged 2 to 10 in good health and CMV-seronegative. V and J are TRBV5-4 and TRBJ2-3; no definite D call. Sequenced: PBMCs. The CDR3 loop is CASSLDGDTQYF. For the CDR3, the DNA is TGTGCCAGCAGCTTGGACGGAGATACGCAGTATTTC.